This T cell receptor beta chain was identified in a study of beta chain features in type 1 diabetes. Overall study findings and caveats: Over-representation of high TCR-expressing cells was a possible consequence of cDNA sequencing. The naive, central memory and Treg TCRB repertoires of patients appeared to be more similar to one another than those of healthy donors. A possible short-template PCR bias applies equally to patients and controls.

Averaging about 120 mL, one heparinised blood draw was given by each donor. This clone was detected only a few times. Its antigen remains unknown. The isolated RNA, all of it, was reverse transcribed, so expressed TCRB transcripts were what got sequenced. Data came from immunoSEQ multiplex PCR; TCRdb stores just in-frame clones and leaves some out. The repertoire holds 200,000 to 300,000 clones, with 11% to 15% as singletons. V was pared by 4 bases and J by 6 bases, with 4 bases of the junction left unmatched. CDR3 size: 14 residues. The germline gives CDR1 SGHDT, CDR2 YYEEEE. Source material: naive CD4+ T cells from blood. This chain connects TRBV5-6 to TRBJ1-5; TRBD1 matches at 10 bases. The receptor comes from a woman in her 40s in good health. CDR3 bases: TGTGCCAGCAGCCCCGGACAGGGGGGTCAGCCCCAGCATTTT. Translation: CASSPGQGGQPQHF.